These 2 T cell receptor beta chains came from one sample sequenced in a study of blood T cell repertoires in COVID-19 (dated by TCRdb to 2018 to 2021). Libraries came from the immunoSEQ multiplex PCR assay. TCRdb stores this immuneACCESS table with in-frame sequences only. Part of the clones is absent; in the studies checked, under half of the shortfall reflects unresolved V genes, and no reason is known for the rest. In this sample the table shows 59,000 or so clones, around four fifths of which occur a single time. Of the sample, under 6% falls within the top ten clones. Sequencing used peripheral blood. The receptor set was obtained from a human donor in a cohort sampled during active COVID-19.

This clone was seen a handful of times. The genes are TRBV19 and TRBJ2-2; TRBD1 matches at 9 bases. Trimming took 2 bases from V and 3 from J; bases not matched to a gene: 7. Germline V gene lookup returns CDR1 LNHDA and CDR2 SQIVND (reference sequence). The CDR3 spans 17 residues. The CDR3 here is CASSITGGAGYTGELFF. CDR3 coding DNA: TGTGCCAGTAGTATAACAGGGGGCGCAGGTTACACCGGGGAGCTGTTTTTT.

This clone was seen only a few times. V is TRBV6-6 and J is TRBJ1-2; 7 positions agree with TRBD1. Germline loops: CDR1 MNHNY, CDR2 SVGAGI (reference sequence). The CDR3 runs to 13 residues. V gave up 4 bases and J gave up 10 bases; unmatched junction bases: 9. CDR3 nucleotides: TGTGCCAGCAGTTTAGACAGGGAGAAGGACTACACCTTC. Amino acids: CASSLDREKDYTF.